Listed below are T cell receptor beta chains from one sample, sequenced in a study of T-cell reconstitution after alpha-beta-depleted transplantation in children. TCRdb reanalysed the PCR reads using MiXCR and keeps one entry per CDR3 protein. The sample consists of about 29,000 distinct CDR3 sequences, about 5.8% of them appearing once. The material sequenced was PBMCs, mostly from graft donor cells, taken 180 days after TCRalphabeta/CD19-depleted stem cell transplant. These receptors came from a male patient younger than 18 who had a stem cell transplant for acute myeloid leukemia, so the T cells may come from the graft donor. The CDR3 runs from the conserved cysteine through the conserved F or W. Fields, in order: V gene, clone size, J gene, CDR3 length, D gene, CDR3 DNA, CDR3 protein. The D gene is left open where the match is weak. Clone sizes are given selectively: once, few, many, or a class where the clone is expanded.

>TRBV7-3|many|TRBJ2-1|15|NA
TGTGCCAGCAGCTTAATCGGGACTTCCTGGGATGAGCAGTTCTTC
CASSLIGTSWDEQFF
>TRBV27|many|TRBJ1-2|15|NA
TGTGCCAGCAGTGGCAGGGCCTTTTCAGCCCTTGGCTACACCTTC
CASSGRAFSALGYTF
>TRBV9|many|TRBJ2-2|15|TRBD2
TGTGCCAGCAGCGTATTAGCGGGAGTTGGCGGGGAGCTGTTTTTT
CASSVLAGVGGELFF
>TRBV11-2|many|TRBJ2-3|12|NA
TGTGCCAGCAGCTTAGAAATGGATACGCAGTATTTT
CASSLEMDTQYF
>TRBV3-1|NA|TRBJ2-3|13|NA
TGTGCCTCCTGCCAAGACGCGCGGAGAACGCAGTATTTT
CASCQDARRTQYF
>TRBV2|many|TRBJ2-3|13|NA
TGTGCCAGTAATGGCGTCGGCACAGATACGCAGTATTTT
CASNGVGTDTQYF
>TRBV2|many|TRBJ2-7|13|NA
TGTGCCAGCAGTGAGCTCACCCCGGACGAGCAGTACTTC
CASSELTPDEQYF
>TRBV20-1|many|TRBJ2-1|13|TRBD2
TGCAGTGCTAGGACTAGCGTCTACAATGAGCAGTTCTTC
CSARTSVYNEQFF
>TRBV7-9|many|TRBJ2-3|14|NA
TGTGCCAGCAGCTCACGACTAGTGGGAGATACGCAGTATTTT
CASSSRLVGDTQYF
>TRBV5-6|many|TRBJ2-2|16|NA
TGTGCCAGCAGCTTGGTCGGTCGACAGTCCACCGGGGAGCTGTTTTTT
CASSLVGRQSTGELFF
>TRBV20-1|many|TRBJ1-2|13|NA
TGCAGTGCTAGAGTGGACAGAGACTATGGCTACACCTTC
CSARVDRDYGYTF
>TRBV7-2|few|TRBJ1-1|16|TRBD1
TGTGCCAGCAGCTTATTCGCGGCAGGGGGAAACACTGAAGCTTTCTTT
CASSLFAAGGNTEAFF
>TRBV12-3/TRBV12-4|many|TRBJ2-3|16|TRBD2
TGTGCCAGCAGTTTTGCACTAGCGGGGGGCGCAGATACGCAGTATTTT
CASSFALAGGADTQYF
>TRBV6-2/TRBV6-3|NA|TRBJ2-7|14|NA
TGTGCCAGCAGTTACGGACAGCCCTCCTACGAGCAGTACTTC
CASSYGQPSYEQYF
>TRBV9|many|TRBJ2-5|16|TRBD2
TGTGCCAGCAGCCCCAGCCTAGCGGGGGCCCTCTCGGCCCAGTACTTC
CASSPSLAGALSAQYF
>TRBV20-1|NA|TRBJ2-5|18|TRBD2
TGCTGTGCTATCGATAAGAAGGGACTAGCGGAGCTACAAGAGACCCAGTACTTC
CCAIDKKGLAELQETQYF
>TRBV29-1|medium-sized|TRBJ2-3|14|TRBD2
TGCAGCATCGGGACTAGCTTTAGCACAGATACGCAGTATTTT
CSIGTSFSTDTQYF
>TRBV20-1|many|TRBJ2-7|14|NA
TGCAGTGCTAGAGATTTGGGGGCCAGCTACGAGCAGTACTTC
CSARDLGASYEQYF
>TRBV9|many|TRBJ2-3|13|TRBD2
TGTGCCAGCACTAGCGGGGGCACAGATACGCAGTATTTT
CASTSGGTDTQYF
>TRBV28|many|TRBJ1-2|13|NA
TGTGCCAGCAGTTTAGGGCTCCGTCGAGGCTACACCTTC
CASSLGLRRGYTF
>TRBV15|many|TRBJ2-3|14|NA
TGTGCCACCAGTTCAGGGGTCAGCAATCAGCCCCAGTATTTT
CATSSGVSNQPQYF
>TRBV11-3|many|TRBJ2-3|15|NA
TGTGCCAGCAGCTACGGGACCGAATTCACAGATACGCAGTATTTT
CASSYGTEFTDTQYF
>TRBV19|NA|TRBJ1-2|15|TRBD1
TGTGCCAGTAGTATCGGGACAGGACAAGGTCGCGGCTACACCTTC
CASSIGTGQGRGYTF
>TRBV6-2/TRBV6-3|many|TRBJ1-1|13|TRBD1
TGTGCCAGCAGTGGGACAGGGTGGGCTGAAGCTTTCTTT
CASSGTGWAEAFF
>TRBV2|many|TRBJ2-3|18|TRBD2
TGTGCCAGCAGTGAAGCGCTGGGAATAGCGGGACGCACAGATACGCAGTATTTT
CASSEALGIAGRTDTQYF
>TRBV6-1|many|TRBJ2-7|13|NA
TGTGCCAGCAGTGAGGCCTTCCGCTACGAGCAGTACTTC
CASSEAFRYEQYF
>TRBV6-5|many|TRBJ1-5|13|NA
TGTGCCAGCAGGGGGGATAGCAATCAGCCCCAGCATTTT
CASRGDSNQPQHF
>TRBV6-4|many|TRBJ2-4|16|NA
TGTGCCAGCATTGGCGGGCCCCCCGGGGCCAAAAACATTCAGTACTTC
CASIGGPPGAKNIQYF
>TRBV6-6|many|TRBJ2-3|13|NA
TGTGCCAGCACAGGCCGGGGCACAGATACGCAGTATTTT
CASTGRGTDTQYF
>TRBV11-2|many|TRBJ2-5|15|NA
TGTGCCAGCAGCTACAACAGGGCGATCCAAGAGACCCAGTACTTC
CASSYNRAIQETQYF
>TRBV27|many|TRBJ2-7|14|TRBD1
TGTGCCAGCAGTCCCCTTTCGACAGGGTCCGAGCAGTACTTC
CASSPLSTGSEQYF
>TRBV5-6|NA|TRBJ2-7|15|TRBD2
TGTGCCAGCAGCCCCGGGACTAGCCCGCCGTACGAGCAGTACTTC
CASSPGTSPPYEQYF
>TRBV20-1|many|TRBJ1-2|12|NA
TGCAGTGCCAGAGATAACAGATATGGCTACACCTTC
CSARDNRYGYTF
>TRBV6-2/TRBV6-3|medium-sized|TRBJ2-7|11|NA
TGTGCCAGCAGCGAAAGGTACGAGCAGTACTTC
CASSERYEQYF
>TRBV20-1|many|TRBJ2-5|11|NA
TGCAGTGCCCAGGGGCAAGAGACCCAGTACTTC
CSAQGQETQYF
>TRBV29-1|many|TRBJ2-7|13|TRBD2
TGCAGCGTTGCTACCGGGACTAGATACGAGCAGTACTTC
CSVATGTRYEQYF
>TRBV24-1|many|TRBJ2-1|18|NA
TGTGCCACCAGTGATCCCCGAACAGGCGCGGGGGCAGACAATGAGCAGTTCTTC
CATSDPRTGAGADNEQFF
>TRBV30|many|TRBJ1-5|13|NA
TGTGCCTCCCCGGACAGCCCTAATCAGCCCCAGCATTTT
CASPDSPNQPQHF
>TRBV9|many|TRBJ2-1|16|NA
TGTGCCAGCAGCGTAGGGTCTAGCGCGAGGACCGATGAGCAGTTCTTC
CASSVGSSARTDEQFF
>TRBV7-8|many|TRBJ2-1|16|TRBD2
TGTGCCAGCAGCTTAGGTTCTCGAGCGGGGTACAATGAGCAGTTCTTC
CASSLGSRAGYNEQFF
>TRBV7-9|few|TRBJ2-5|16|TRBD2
TGTGCCACCACTGGGCTAGCGGGGGGCCCCCAAGAGACCCAGTACTTC
CATTGLAGGPQETQYF
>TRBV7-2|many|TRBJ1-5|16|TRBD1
TGTGGCAGCAGCCTAGGGACAGTTTATAGCAATCAGCCCCAGCATTTT
CGSSLGTVYSNQPQHF
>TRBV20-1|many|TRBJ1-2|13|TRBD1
TGCAGTGCTAGATGGACAGGGGTCTATGGCTACACCTTC
CSARWTGVYGYTF
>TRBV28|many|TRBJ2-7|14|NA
TGTGCCAGCAGCCAGCCGTGGGCCTCCTACGAGCAGTACTTC
CASSQPWASYEQYF
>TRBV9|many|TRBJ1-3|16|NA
TGTGCCAGCAGCGGAGGGGGGGGGAGCTCTGGAAACACCATATATTTT
CASSGGGGSSGNTIYF
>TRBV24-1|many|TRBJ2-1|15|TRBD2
TGTGCCACCAGTGACCCTAGCGGATTGACCAATGAGCAGTTCTTC
CATSDPSGLTNEQFF
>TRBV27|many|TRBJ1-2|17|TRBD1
TGTGCCAGCAGTTCCCTCTACGCCATACAGGGGATGGGTGGCTACACCTTC
CASSSLYAIQGMGGYTF
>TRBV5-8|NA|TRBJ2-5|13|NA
TGTGCCAGGGGAAGGAGGGCGCAAGAGACCCAGTACTTC
CARGRRAQETQYF
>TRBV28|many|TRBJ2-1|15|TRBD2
TGTGCCAGCAGCCGGACTAGCGGGTATAACAATGAGCAGTTCTTC
CASSRTSGYNNEQFF
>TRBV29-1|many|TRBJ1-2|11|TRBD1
TGCAGCGACCGACAGGGGGCTGGCTACACCTTC
CSDRQGAGYTF
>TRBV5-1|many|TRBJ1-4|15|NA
TGCGCCAGCAGCTTCCGCGAGGCGATTAATGAAAAACTGTTTTTT
CASSFREAINEKLFF